This T cell receptor (beta chain) was sequenced during a study of PD-L1 blockade in urothelial cancer. Study overall: Beginning around 2014, patients received atezolizumab, given as 1,200 mg intravenously every 3 weeks. Analyzed time points were 3 weeks (second dose) and 6 weeks after therapy began. Median T cell yield per blood sample was 110,000 to 150,000 cells.

Sample time point: pretreatment peripheral blood. Each patient supplied 1 to 8 pretreatment and on-treatment samples. Some clones are missing from TCRdb's copy, which holds only in-frame ones; the method was immunoSEQ multiplex PCR. The sample contains around 100,000 clones, 80% to 90% of which appear only once. Per germline, CDR1 KGHSH and CDR2 LQKENI. This CDR3 region has 13 residues. The V end lost 4 bases, the J end lost 5 bases, and 12 bases lay between the germline ends. This sample comprised PBMCs, obtained around atezolizumab (anti-PD-L1) treatment. The chain has TRBV18 and TRBJ2-7; TRBD1 might be the D (5 bases). This clonotype was sampled from a man in his fifties or sixties with urothelial cancer. The chain's CDR3 is CASSLSRVDEQYF. CDR3 bases: TGTGCCAGCTCACTATCCAGGGTGGACGAGCAGTACTTC.